Shown below are 25 T cell receptor beta chains from a single sample sequenced in a study of spatial heterogeneity in lung cancer. A single record per CDR3 protein comes from TCRdb applying MiXCR to the 5' RACE reads. The sample contains 2,500 to 3,500 distinct CDR3 sequences, about 31% of which appear only once. Time point here: sample taken at primary tumor resection. The authors sequenced whole RNA from tumor, nontumor lung or frozen PBMC without sorting. Source: PBMCs, taken at surgery. The receptors originated from a female donor with early-stage non-small cell lung cancer.

This clonotype was seen a handful of times. This beta chain turned up in a library designed for alpha chains; as an off-target read, its abundance says little. This rearrangement joins TRBV29-1 to TRBJ2-2; tentative D call: TRBD2 (5 bases). In germline, CDR1 is SQVTM, CDR2 ANQGSEA. With 0 bases removed from V and 5 bases from J, the gap between germline ends came to 16 bases. The CDR3 runs 16 residues. The DNA for the CDR3 is TGCAGCGTTGAAGATCGGGCGGGTGCATCGACCGGGGAGCTGTTTTTT. Its protein product is CSVEDRAGASTGELFF.

There are a few counts of this clonotype. A library prepared for alpha chains yielded this beta chain as an off-target read; its size is of little meaning. The chain links TRBV7-2 to TRBJ2-2; D may be TRBD1 or TRBD2 (5 bases each). Germline V gene lookup returns CDR1 SGHTA and CDR2 FQGNSA. The CDR3 runs 16 residues. The V end was cut by 6 bases, the J end by 6 bases, with 20 bases between. CDR3 nucleotide sequence: TGTGCCAGCAGGAGCGGCCGGGACCACATCTCCGGGGAGCTGTTTTTT. Translated: CASRSGRDHISGELFF.

A remark on this clonotype: This beta chain is an off-target read within a library intended for alpha chains, so its frequency means little. J is TRBJ2-2 and V is TRBV5-1; 11 bases align to TRBD2. Germline V gives CDR1 SGHRS, CDR2 YFSETQ. This CDR3 is built from 15 residues. The ends lost 5 bases at V and 5 bases at J; junction bases unmatched: 5. The CDR3 is CASRVTSGRTGELFF. In nucleotides, the CDR3 is TGCGCCAGCAGAGTAACTAGCGGGAGAACCGGGGAGCTGTTTTTT.

This clonotype has a handful of counts. As an off-target read in a library built for alpha chains, this beta chain has a frequency of little significance. The V and J genes are TRBV18 and TRBJ1-6; possible D gene TRBD1, 5 bases. Between the trimmed V and J ends, which lost 1 base and 5 bases, there was a span of 6 bases. The CDR3 runs to 14 residues. Germline V gives CDR1 KGHSH, CDR2 LQKENI. The CDR3 reads CASSPRQNNSPLHF. Written as DNA, the CDR3 is TGTGCCAGCTCACCACGACAGAATAATTCACCCCTCCACTTT.

Points on this clonotype: This beta chain is off target for a library built for alpha chains, so its abundance means little. J is TRBJ2-1 and V is TRBV12-3 or TRBV12-4, with 9 bases aligning to TRBD2. CDR3 size: 20 residues. The V gene end was trimmed by 6 bases and the J gene end by 7 bases; junction bases not matched to a gene: 25. CDR3 residues: CASSFKRVAGGPRSLNEQFF. The CDR3 DNA reads TGTGCCAGCAGCTTCAAGCGGGTGGCGGGAGGGCCACGATCGCTGAATGAGCAGTTCTTC.

In its sample, this clonotype was seen a few times. This beta chain turned up in a library designed for alpha chains; as an off-target read, its abundance says little. The V and J genes are TRBV7-9 and TRBJ2-1; D is uncertain. Trimming took 7 bases from V and 4 from J, leaving 11 bases between them. This CDR3 has 13 amino acids. Germline-derived CDR1 and CDR2 are SEHNR and FQNEAQ (reference sequence). Written as DNA, the CDR3 is TGTGCCAGCACCCGTTGGGAATACAATGAGCAGTTCTTC. This translates into CASTRWEYNEQFF.

About this clonotype itself: Found in a library prepared for alpha chains, this beta chain is an off-target read, and its abundance has little meaning. V usage is TRBV19 and J usage is TRBJ2-5; either TRBD1 or TRBD2 may supply D (5 bases each). The CDR3 runs 16 residues. Germline loops: CDR1 LNHDA, CDR2 SQIVND (reference sequence). Trimming removed 6 bases at V and 5 bases at J, with 22 bases between. CDR3 loop: CASSPGTIGWSETQYF. The CDR3 DNA reads TGTGCCAGTAGCCCGGGGACGATCGGGTGGTCGGAGACCCAGTACTTC. The full variable domain, in which reference TRBV19 and TRBJ2-5 provide the parts outside the CDR3, is DGGITQSPKYLFRKEGQNVTLSCEQNLNHDAMYWYRQDPGQGLRLIYYSQIVNDFQKGDIAEGYSVSREKKESFPLTVTSAQKNPTAFYLCASSPGTIGWSETQYFGPGTRLLVL.

As to this clonotype: In a library made to pick up alpha chains, this beta chain is a stray read with a size that means little. CDR3 in DNA: TGCAGTGCTGCGAGGCCGGCCCACCCCGAGCAGTACTTC. Translated: CSAARPAHPEQYF. The chain carries TRBV20-1 and TRBJ2-7; D gene ambiguous. Trimming removed 5 bases from V and 6 bases from J, with 17 bases in between. This CDR3 has 13 amino acids. Per germline, CDR1 DFQATT and CDR2 SNEGSKA (reference sequence).

This clonotype was picked up a small number of times. The size of this beta chain means little, since it is a stray read in a library made for alpha chains. This chain links TRBV7-2 with TRBJ2-1; TRBD2 matches at 7 bases. Germline trimming cut 2 bases from V and 6 bases from J; bases unmatched to any gene: 13. CDR1 is SGHTA, CDR2 FQGNSA, per germline. The CDR3 totals 17 residues. CDR3 DNA sequence: TGTGCCAGCAGCTTATCGGTTCTGCGGGAGAAAACCAATGAGCAGTTCTTC. Translating gives CASSLSVLREKTNEQFF.

Worth noting for this clonotype: Being off target in a library aimed at alpha chains, this beta chain has a size of little meaning. The chain recombines TRBV2 with TRBJ2-3; D ambiguous. Germline V CDR1 and CDR2: SNHLY, FYNNEI. The length of the CDR3 is 13 residues. The ends were cut back, 6 bases at V and 0 bases at J, with 7 bases in the middle. The CDR3 DNA is TGTGCCAGCAGAGAGACAAGCACAGATACGCAGTATTTT. The encoded protein is CASRETSTDTQYF.

Worth noting for this clonotype: In a library made to pick up alpha chains, this beta chain is a stray read with a size that means little. V is TRBV10-3 and J is TRBJ2-3; perhaps TRBD1 as D (6 bases). Germline V gene data show CDR1 as ENHRY and CDR2 as SYGVKD. This CDR3 has 14 residues. V gave up 7 bases and J gave up 2 bases, with 13 bases separating them. CDR3 loop: CAITQGDTTDTQYF. The CDR3 DNA is TGTGCCATCACGCAAGGGGACACCACAGATACGCAGTATTTT.

On this clonotype itself: In a library made to pick up alpha chains, this beta chain is a stray read with a size that means little. V usage is TRBV27 and J usage is TRBJ2-7; tentatively, D is TRBD2 (5 bases). The germline V and J ends were trimmed by 2 bases and 6 bases, with 14 bases remaining between them. Germline V gene sequence: CDR1 MNHEY, CDR2 SMNVEV (reference sequence). This CDR3 spans 14 amino acids. As DNA, the CDR3 is TGTGCCAGCAGTTTAACTAGGCTAAACTCCGAGCAGTACTTC. This sequence encodes CASSLTRLNSEQYF.

This clonotype was picked up a small number of times. Being off target in a library aimed at alpha chains, this beta chain has a size of little meaning. The chain joins TRBV4-3 to TRBJ2-3; TRBD2 agrees at 10 bases. The trim removed 0 bases at V and 4 bases at J, leaving 10 bases unmatched. The CDR3 loop spans 18 amino acids. Germline V CDR1 and CDR2: LGHNA, YSLEER. CDR3 nucleotide sequence: TGCGCCAGCAGCCAAGAAAGGGGTCTAGCGGGAGTCGCAGATACGCAGTATTTT. Translation gives CASSQERGLAGVADTQYF.

Remarks on this clonotype: Little can be read into the size of this beta chain, an off-target read in a library designed for alpha chains. This chain uses TRBV7-9 with TRBJ2-2; tentatively, D is TRBD1 or TRBD2 (6 bases each). The CDR3 is 17 amino acids. V was trimmed by 6 bases and J by 4 bases, leaving 21 bases between them. Germline CDR1 and CDR2: SEHNR and FQNEAQ (reference sequence). CDR3 loop: CASSPKTRTGATGELFF. The CDR3 nucleotides are TGTGCCAGCAGTCCTAAAACTAGAACGGGGGCCACCGGGGAGCTGTTTTTT.

This clonotype has just a few counts. This beta chain is an unintended read in a library built for alpha chains; its size means little. The rearrangement joins TRBV29-1 to TRBJ2-1, with 9 nucleotides matching TRBD2. Unmatched junction bases numbered 26, after V lost 4 bases and J lost 7 bases. Germline loops: CDR1 SQVTM, CDR2 ANQGSEA. The CDR3 contains 20 residues. This CDR3 is CSVVPGAISGGRAQRNEQFF. The CDR3 DNA is TGCAGCGTTGTTCCAGGCGCCATTTCGGGCGGGAGGGCCCAGAGAAATGAGCAGTTCTTC.

This clonotype was found a few times. This beta chain lies outside the target of a library built for alpha chains; its clone size means little. J is TRBJ2-2 and V is TRBV20-1, with TRBD2 matching over 13 bases. The CDR3 contains 16 residues. The trim removed 5 bases at V and 2 bases at J, leaving 5 bases unmatched. Germline values: CDR1 DFQATT, CDR2 SNEGSKA (reference sequence). The DNA of the CDR3 is TGCAGTGCTTCGGGACTAGCGGGACGAAACACCGGGGAGCTGTTTTTT. As protein: CSASGLAGRNTGELFF.

A note on this clonotype: This beta chain is off target for a library built for alpha chains, so its abundance means little. This chain joins TRBV6-2 or TRBV6-3 and TRBJ2-1, with D unclear. Looked up from germline, CDR1 is MNHEY and CDR2 is SVGEGT. V lost 0 bases and J 4 bases, leaving 13 bases between the germline ends. There are 16 residues in the CDR3. The CDR3 nucleotides are TGTGCCAGCAGTTACTCTCTCCCCGCGAGGTACAATGAGCAGTTCTTC. Translating gives CASSYSLPARYNEQFF.

Note on this clonotype: In a library made to pick up alpha chains, this beta chain is a stray read with a size that means little. This chain uses TRBV27 with TRBJ2-1, with TRBD2 matching over 9 bases. Germline-derived CDR1 and CDR2 are MNHEY and SMNVEV (reference sequence). The CDR3 covers 16 residues. Germline trimming cut 10 bases from V and 9 bases from J; bases unmatched to any gene: 19. CDR3 DNA sequence: TGTGCCATCCGCGAGTGGGCTAGCGGGAAGTCAGGTGAGCAGTTCTTC. It specifies CAIREWASGKSGEQFF.

With regard to this clonotype: As an off-target read in a library built for alpha chains, this beta chain has a frequency of little significance. The genes are TRBV13 and TRBJ2-1; 10 nucleotides align to TRBD2. The CDR3 is made up of 15 amino acids. V was pared by 2 bases and J by 8 bases, with 6 bases of the junction left unmatched. Per the germline V gene, CDR1 is PRHDT and CDR2 is FYEKMQ (reference sequence). The CDR3 loop reads CASSLLAGGLYEQFF. Written as DNA, the CDR3 is TGTGCCAGCAGCTTATTAGCGGGAGGTTTGTATGAGCAGTTCTTC.

Concerning this clonotype itself: A library made for alpha chains picked up this beta chain off target, so its size means little. The gene calls are TRBV5-1 and TRBJ2-3; D uncertain. The CDR3 covers 13 residues. CDR1 and CDR2 (germline): SGHRS, YFSETQ. The ends were cut back, 2 bases at V and 0 bases at J, with 4 bases in the middle. The CDR3 bases are TGCGCCAGCAGCTTAGACAGCACAGATACGCAGTATTTT. It is translated as CASSLDSTDTQYF.

Comments on this clonotype: This beta chain is a stray sequence in a library constructed for alpha chains; its clone size is not meaningful. The gene calls are TRBV5-5 and TRBJ2-1; D unclear. V was cut by 0 bases and J by 0 bases, with 7 bases left in between. The CDR3 runs to 15 residues. CDR1 and CDR2 from the germline V gene are SGHKS and YYEKEE (reference sequence). CDR3 sequence (DNA): TGTGCCAGCAGCTTGGACGGGCTCTCCTACAATGAGCAGTTCTTC. This gives the protein CASSLDGLSYNEQFF.

Worth noting for this clonotype: A library prepared for alpha chains yielded this beta chain as an off-target read; its size is of little meaning. DNA for the CDR3: TGCAGTGCAAGGGCTATCTTTTCCGGGGAGCTGTTTTTT. It codes for CSARAIFSGELFF. The V call is TRBV20-1, the J call TRBJ2-2; D remains ambiguous. Between the trimmed V and J ends, which lost 6 bases and 6 bases, there was a span of 14 bases. This CDR3 region has 13 residues. Germline values: CDR1 DFQATT, CDR2 SNEGSKA (reference sequence).

As for this clonotype: The library was designed around alpha chains, so this beta chain is a stray read whose abundance carries little weight. This chain uses TRBV7-2 with TRBJ2-1; weak D call: TRBD1 (6 bases). The CDR3 length is 15 residues. Germline V gives CDR1 SGHTA, CDR2 FQGNSA. V shed 5 bases and J shed 1 base, with 12 bases lying between them. Here the CDR3 reads CASSRDTKSYNEQFF. CDR3 nucleotides: TGTGCCAGCAGCCGGGACACAAAATCCTACAATGAGCAGTTCTTC.

About this clonotype: This beta chain represents an off-target read in a library built for alpha chains; its size is of limited meaning. The chain links TRBV16 to TRBJ2-7; no firm D call. Germline values: CDR1 KGHSY, CDR2 FQNENV. Trimming took 2 bases from V and 3 from J, leaving 14 bases between them. The CDR3 is 15 amino acids. The CDR3: CASSQQRDWGYEQYF. The CDR3 coding sequence is TGTGCCAGCAGCCAACAACGCGATTGGGGCTACGAGCAGTACTTC.

This clonotype has more than one count but fewer than ten. Its ends do not fully match the called genes, so a read error is possible. A library made for alpha chains picked up this beta chain off target, so its size means little. V gene TRBV11-2 combines with J gene TRBJ2-5; D is uncertain. The CDR3 has 14 residues. CDR1 is SGHAT, CDR2 FQNNGV, per germline. Here the CDR3 DNA reads TGTGCCAGCACCTTATTAGGGTTTTCTGAGACCCAGTACTTC. Protein sequence: CASTLLGFSETQYF.